Shown below are 14 T cell receptor beta chains from a single sample sequenced in a study of CD8+CD57+ T cells in acquired aplastic anemia. According to the study, genomic DNA was the template for TCR beta VDJ and CDR3 profiling. Each CDR3 protein gets one entry after TCRdb re-called the reads with MiXCR. The sample shows about 420,000 distinct CDR3 sequences, roughly 64% of them seen only once. The specimen was sorted CD4+, CD8+, or CD8+CD57+ T cells (not recorded which) from PBMCs. The receptors were sampled from a human donor in good health, serving as a control.

The rearrangement uses TRBV5-6 and TRBJ1-4; no clear D. Germline assignment: CDR1 SGHDT and CDR2 YYEEEE. The CDR3 spans 15 residues. V was clipped by 1 base and J by 2 bases, with 9 bases between them. This CDR3 is CASSLTRKTNEKLFF. The CDR3 bases are TGTGCCAGCAGCTTGACCCGAAAGACTAATGAAAAACTGTTTTTT.

CDR3 nucleotide sequence: TGTGCCAGCAGTTTTCCCGGGCCTGGGGCCAACGTCCTGACTTTC. Amino acids: CASSFPGPGANVLTF. J is TRBJ2-6 and V is TRBV12-3 or TRBV12-4; D is undetermined. With 3 bases removed from V and 2 bases from J, the gap between germline ends came to 8 bases. CDR3 size: 15 residues.

In this sample, this clonotype turned up many times. V gene TRBV4-1 combines with J gene TRBJ1-2, with D maybe TRBD1 (5 bases). This CDR3 has 16 amino acids. V lost 0 bases and J lost 1, with 12 bases in between. Per the germline V gene, CDR1 is MGHRA and CDR2 is YSYEKL. DNA for the CDR3: TGCGCCAGCAGCCAAGATGAGACAGAGAGTAACTATGGCTACACCTTC. It is translated as CASSQDETESNYGYTF.

This chain links TRBV19 with TRBJ2-3; D is undetermined. Per germline, CDR1 LNHDA and CDR2 SQIVND (reference sequence). V dropped 5 bases and J dropped 2 bases, with 8 bases sitting between them. CDR3 length: 13 residues. CDR3 sequence: CASSFTVTDTQYF. The CDR3 nucleotides read TGTGCCAGTAGTTTCACCGTCACAGATACGCAGTATTTT. The full variable domain, rest sourced from reference TRBV19 and TRBJ2-3, is DGGITQSPKYLFRKEGQNVTLSCEQNLNHDAMYWYRQDPGQGLRLIYYSQIVNDFQKGDIAEGYSVSREKKESFPLTVTSAQKNPTAFYLCASSFTVTDTQYFGPGTRLTVL.

The chain recombines TRBV19 with TRBJ2-2; D possibly corresponds to TRBD1 (6 bases). V was clipped by 10 bases and J by 6 bases, with 18 bases between them. Germline V gene lookup returns CDR1 LNHDA and CDR2 SQIVND (reference sequence). The CDR3 has 14 amino acids. CDR3 coding DNA: TGTGCCACCACAATTCCTGGGGGCGCCGGGGAGCTGTTTTTT. This translates into CATTIPGGAGELFF.

This chain connects TRBV15 to TRBJ1-3; D is ambiguous. The CDR3 sequence is 15 residues long. CDR1 LNHNV and CDR2 YYDKDF come from the germline V gene (reference sequence). Trimming left V 0 bases short and J 3 bases short, with 9 bases between. CDR3 DNA: TGTGCCACCAGCAGAGATCGGTCGTTTGGAAACACCATATATTTT. It encodes CATSRDRSFGNTIYF.

V and J are TRBV6-2 or TRBV6-3 and TRBJ2-7; 7 nucleotides align to TRBD2. Germline CDR1 and CDR2: MNHEY and SVGEGT. The CDR3 loop spans 14 amino acids. V gave up 8 bases and J gave up 1 base; unmatched junction bases: 8. The CDR3 bases are TGTGCCAGCCTCCGCTCGGGGGGATCCTACGAGCAGTACTTC. It is translated as CASLRSGGSYEQYF.

This clonotype was recorded many times. CDR3 nucleotide sequence: TGTGCCAGCAGCTTTCTCCCGAGGGACACTGAAGCTTTCTTT. It encodes CASSFLPRDTEAFF. The J gene is TRBJ1-1, the V gene TRBV5-5; D gene ambiguous. V was shortened by 2 bases and J by 3 bases, with 11 bases between the two germline ends. Germline V gives CDR1 SGHKS, CDR2 YYEKEE (reference sequence). The CDR3 totals 14 residues.

CDR3 sequence reads: CASSLEASGYTIYF. The CDR3 nucleotides are TGCGCCAGCAGCTTGGAAGCTAGCGGTTACACCATATATTTT. V is TRBV5-1 and J is TRBJ1-3; D is uncertain. Germline V gene sequence: CDR1 SGHRS, CDR2 YFSETQ. Deletions cut 0 bases from V and 8 bases from J, with 12 bases between. CDR3 size: 14 residues.

The rearrangement links TRBV27 to TRBJ1-2; 9 nucleotides agree with TRBD1. Germline V lookup: CDR1 MNHEY, CDR2 SMNVEV (reference sequence). This CDR3 comprises 13 residues. Trimming cost V 6 bases and J 6 bases; bases outside gene matches: 5. CDR3 bases: TGTGCCAGCAGGACAGGGGACAGGGATGGCTACACCTTC. Translation: CASRTGDRDGYTF.

This clonotype was counted a few times. A much bigger clone sits one base away, suggesting this may be a read error. The V and J genes are TRBV7-3 and TRBJ2-3, with 7 bases that match TRBD2. Trimming at V came to 5 bases and at J to 5 bases, leaving 7 bases not matched to a gene. CDR1 is SGHTA, CDR2 FQGTGA, per germline. The CDR3 runs to 14 residues. Written as DNA, the CDR3 is TGTGCCAGCAGCCACGGGACTATGGGAGATACGCAGTATTTT. This encodes CASSHGTMGDTQYF. Complete variable domain (other parts from reference TRBV7-3 and TRBJ2-3): GAGVSQTPSNKVTEKGKYVELRCDPISGHTALYWYRQSLGQGPEFLIYFQGTGAADDSGLPNDRFFAVRPEGSVSTLKIQRTERGDSAVYLCASSHGTMGDTQYFGPGTRLTVL.

A note on this clonotype: Compared with germline, one end of the junction differs, possibly owing to a read error. The chain joins TRBV7-2 to TRBJ1-6, with D perhaps TRBD1 (6 bases). CDR1 and CDR2 from the germline V gene are SGHTA and FQGNSA. This CDR3 has 16 residues. The CDR3 DNA sequence: TGTGCCAGCAGCAAACGCGGGGGCGGAGGTTCTTCAGCCCTCCACTTT. It codes for CASSKRGGGGSSALHF.

The chain links TRBV9 to TRBJ2-7; perhaps D is TRBD1 or TRBD2 (5 bases each). This CDR3 is 16 amino acids long. V was trimmed by 3 bases and J by 5 bases, leaving 21 bases between them. The germline V gene has CDR1 SGDLS and CDR2 YYNGEE. CDR3 in amino acids: CASSGHPGRAAHEQYF. The DNA of the CDR3 is TGTGCCAGCAGCGGACACCCGGGACGGGCGGCGCACGAGCAGTACTTC.

Here the CDR3 reads CASSHADRGDEKLFF. CDR3 nucleotides: TGTGCCAGCAGCCACGCCGACCGAGGGGATGAAAAACTGTTTTTT. The chain is built from TRBV7-2 and TRBJ1-4; D is perhaps TRBD1 (5 bases). Trimming pared 5 bases from V and 6 bases from J, leaving 16 bases between. Germline V gives CDR1 SGHTA, CDR2 FQGNSA. The CDR3 has 15 amino acids. Supplemented by reference TRBV7-2 and TRBJ1-4, the full variable domain reads GAGVSQSPSNKVTEKGKDVELRCDPISGHTALYWYRQSLGQGLEFLIYFQGNSAPDKSGLPSDRFSAERTGGSVSTLTIQRTQQEDSAVYLCASSHADRGDEKLFFGSGTQLSVL.